Below, 5 T cell receptor beta chains from the same sample are listed, as sequenced in a study of OX40 agonist ivuxolimab in advanced cancers. Profiling relied on immunoSEQ multiplex PCR, and the TCRdb table lists in-frame clones only, not all of them. This table holds just over 80,000 clones, roughly 87% found once. Sequences were derived from CD4+ or CD8+ T cells sorted from blood, sampled in a trial of the OX40 agonist ivuxolimab. These receptors were collected from an adult with an advanced solid tumor such as melanoma, head and neck, liver or kidney cancer.

This clone occurred a few times. The gene calls are TRBV27 and TRBJ1-6; D might be TRBD1 (6 bases). Per germline, CDR1 MNHEY and CDR2 SMNVEV (reference sequence). CDR3 size: 22 residues. V dropped 1 base and J dropped 0 bases, with 25 bases sitting between them. The CDR3 DNA sequence: TGTGCCAGCAGTTTATTCCCTCTCTCCGACAGGCGACTTAGCTCCTATAATTCACCCCTCCACTTT. This codes for CASSLFPLSDRRLSSYNSPLHF.

V gene TRBV29-1 combines with J gene TRBJ2-1, with TRBD2 matching 12 bases. Germline-derived CDR1 and CDR2 are SQVTM and ANQGSEA. V gave up 4 bases and J gave up 7 bases; unmatched junction bases: 11. The length of the CDR3 is 16 residues. CDR3 region: CSVGSLAGGPGNEQFF. CDR3 DNA sequence: TGCAGCGTTGGAAGTCTAGCGGGAGGGCCAGGAAATGAGCAGTTCTTC.

V usage is TRBV19 and J usage is TRBJ1-5, with unresolved D. The CDR3 extends over 14 amino acids. The germline gives CDR1 LNHDA, CDR2 SQIVND (reference sequence). Trimming pared 6 bases from V and 1 base from J, leaving 10 bases between. DNA of the CDR3: TGTGCCAGTAGACCTGTCCGGAGCAATCAGCCCCAGCATTTT. The encoded protein is CASRPVRSNQPQHF.

The genes are TRBV18 and TRBJ2-7; D may correspond to TRBD1 or TRBD2 (5 bases each). V was trimmed by 1 base and J by 7 bases, leaving 11 bases between them. This CDR3 contains 13 residues. The germline gives CDR1 KGHSH, CDR2 LQKENI. The CDR3 sequence: CASSPLGESEQYF. The CDR3 DNA sequence: TGTGCCAGCTCACCACTAGGGGAGAGTGAGCAGTACTTC.

The sample holds a few counts of this clone. The genes are TRBV19 and TRBJ1-2; D is uncertain. The V gene's germline CDR1 is LNHDA and CDR2 SQIVND (reference sequence). Trimming shortened V by 3 bases and J by 4 bases, and 12 bases separated the two germline ends. This CDR3 has 14 amino acids. CDR3 nucleotides: TGTGCCAGTAGTATCGGCGGTACTGCCTATGGCTACACCTTC. This codes for CASSIGGTAYGYTF.